The present entry profiles one T cell receptor (beta chain) with its context. Its antigen remains unidentified. The sample belongs to a study of cytotoxic CD8 clonotypes in ibrutinib-treated CLL. Overall study context: IGHV unmutated about 17; relapsed/refractory 11; treatment-naive over 14. General study points: Rising at ibrutinib response, clonality subsequently fell back toward baseline at progression.

Sequencing used immunoSEQ multiplex PCR; TCRdb keeps in-frame clones, though not all of them. This table has almost 250,000 clones, 60% to 75% appearing once. Germline lookup yields CDR1 ENHRY and CDR2 SYGVKD. Trimming took 9 bases from V and 3 from J; bases not matched to a gene: 5. The CDR3 loop spans 12 amino acids. This chain links TRBV10-3 with TRBJ2-7, with TRBD2 identical over 7 bases. The sequencing here drew on PBMCs, taken after 24 months of ibrutinib treatment. The receptor comes from a human donor with chronic lymphocytic leukemia. The CDR3 region has the DNA TGTGCCATTCGTCCTAGCGGCTACGAGCAGTACTTC. Protein product: CAIRPSGYEQYF.